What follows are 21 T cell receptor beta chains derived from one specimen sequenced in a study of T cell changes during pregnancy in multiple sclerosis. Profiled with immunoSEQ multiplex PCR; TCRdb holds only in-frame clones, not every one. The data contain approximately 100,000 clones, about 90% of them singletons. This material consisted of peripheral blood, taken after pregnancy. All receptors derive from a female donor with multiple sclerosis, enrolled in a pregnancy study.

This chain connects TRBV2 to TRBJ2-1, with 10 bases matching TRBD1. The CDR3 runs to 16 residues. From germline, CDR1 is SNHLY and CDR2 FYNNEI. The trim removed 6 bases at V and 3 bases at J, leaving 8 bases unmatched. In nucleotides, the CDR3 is TGTGCCAGCAGCCCCAGGGGGGACAGGGGCTACAATGAGCAGTTCTTC. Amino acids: CASSPRGDRGYNEQFF.

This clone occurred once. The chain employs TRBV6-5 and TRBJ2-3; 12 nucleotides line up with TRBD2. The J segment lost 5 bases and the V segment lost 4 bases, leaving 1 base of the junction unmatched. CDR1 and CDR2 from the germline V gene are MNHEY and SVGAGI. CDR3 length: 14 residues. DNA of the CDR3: TGTGCCAGCAGTTCGGGACTAGCGGGAGATACGCAGTATTTT. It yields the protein CASSSGLAGDTQYF.

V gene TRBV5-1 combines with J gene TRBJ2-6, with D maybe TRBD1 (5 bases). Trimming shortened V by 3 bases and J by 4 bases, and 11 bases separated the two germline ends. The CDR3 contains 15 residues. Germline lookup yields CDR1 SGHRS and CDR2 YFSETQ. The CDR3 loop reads CASSSRVSGANVLTF. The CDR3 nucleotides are TGCGCCAGCAGCTCCAGGGTATCAGGGGCCAACGTCCTGACTTTC.

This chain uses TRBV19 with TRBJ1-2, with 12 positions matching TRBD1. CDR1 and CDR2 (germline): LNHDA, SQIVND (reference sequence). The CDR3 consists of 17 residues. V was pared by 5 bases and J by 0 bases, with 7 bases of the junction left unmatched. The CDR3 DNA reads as TGTGCCAGTAGTCACCGGGACAGGGGGCGTACTAACTATGGCTACACCTTC. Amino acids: CASSHRDRGRTNYGYTF.

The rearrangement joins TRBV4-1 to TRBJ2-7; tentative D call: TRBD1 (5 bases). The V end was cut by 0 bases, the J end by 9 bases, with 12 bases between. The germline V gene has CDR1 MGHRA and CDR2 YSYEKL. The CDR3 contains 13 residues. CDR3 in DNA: TGCGCCAGCAGCCAAGATAAGAGGCAGGGGCAGTACTTC. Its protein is CASSQDKRQGQYF.

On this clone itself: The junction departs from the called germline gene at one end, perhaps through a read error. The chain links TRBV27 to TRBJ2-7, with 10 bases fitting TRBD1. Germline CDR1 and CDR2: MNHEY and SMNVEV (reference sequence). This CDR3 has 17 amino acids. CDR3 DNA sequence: TGTGCCGGCAGTTCGGGGACAGGGGCGAACCCCGCCTACGAGCAGTACTTC. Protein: CAGSSGTGANPAYEQYF.

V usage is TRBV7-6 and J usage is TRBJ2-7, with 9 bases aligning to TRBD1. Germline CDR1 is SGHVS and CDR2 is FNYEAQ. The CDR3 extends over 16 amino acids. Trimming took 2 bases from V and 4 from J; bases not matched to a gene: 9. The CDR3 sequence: CASSLHRDRDPYEQYF. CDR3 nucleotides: TGTGCCAGCAGCTTACACCGGGACAGGGACCCTTACGAGCAGTACTTC.

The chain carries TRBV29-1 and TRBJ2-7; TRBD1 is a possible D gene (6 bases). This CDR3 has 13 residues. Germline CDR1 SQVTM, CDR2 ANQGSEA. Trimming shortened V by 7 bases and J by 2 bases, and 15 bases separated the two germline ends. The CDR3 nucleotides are TGCAGCGCCAGACAGGCGCTGACCTACGAGCAGTACTTC. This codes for CSARQALTYEQYF.

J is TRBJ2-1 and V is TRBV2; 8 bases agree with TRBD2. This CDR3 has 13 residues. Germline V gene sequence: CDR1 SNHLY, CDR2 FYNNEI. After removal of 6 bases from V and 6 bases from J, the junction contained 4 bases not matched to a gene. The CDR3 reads CASRSGSINEQFF. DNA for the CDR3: TGTGCCAGCAGAAGCGGGAGCATCAATGAGCAGTTCTTC. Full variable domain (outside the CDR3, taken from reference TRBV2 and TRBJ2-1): EPEVTQTPSHQVTQMGQEVILRCVPISNHLYFYWYRQILGQKVEFLVSFYNNEISEKSEIFDDQFSVERPDGSNFTLKIRSTKLEDSAMYFCASRSGSINEQFFGPGTRLTVL.

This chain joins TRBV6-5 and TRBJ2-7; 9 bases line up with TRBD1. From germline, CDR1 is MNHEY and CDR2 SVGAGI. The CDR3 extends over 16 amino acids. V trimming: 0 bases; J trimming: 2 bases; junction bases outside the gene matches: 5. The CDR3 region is CASSYSGTGLPYEQYF. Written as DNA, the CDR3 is TGTGCCAGCAGTTACTCCGGGACAGGGTTACCCTACGAGCAGTACTTC.

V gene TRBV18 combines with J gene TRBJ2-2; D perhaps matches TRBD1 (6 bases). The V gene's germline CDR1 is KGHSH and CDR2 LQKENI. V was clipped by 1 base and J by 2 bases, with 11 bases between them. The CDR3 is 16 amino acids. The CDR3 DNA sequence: TGTGCCAGCTCACCACTCGGACAGCCAAACACCGGGGAGCTGTTTTTT. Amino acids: CASSPLGQPNTGELFF.

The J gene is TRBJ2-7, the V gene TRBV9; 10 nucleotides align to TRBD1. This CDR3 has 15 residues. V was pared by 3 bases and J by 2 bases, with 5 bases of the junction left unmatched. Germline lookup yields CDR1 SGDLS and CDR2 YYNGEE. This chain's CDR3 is CASSARDRGTYEQYF. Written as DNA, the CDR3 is TGTGCCAGCAGCGCTCGGGACAGGGGCACCTACGAGCAGTACTTC.

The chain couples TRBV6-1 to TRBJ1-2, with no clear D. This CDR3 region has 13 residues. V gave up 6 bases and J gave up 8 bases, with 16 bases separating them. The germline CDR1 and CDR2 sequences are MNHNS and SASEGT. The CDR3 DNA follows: TGTGCCAGCAGACTCGGACTCGGAGGCGGCTACACCTTC. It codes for CASRLGLGGGYTF.

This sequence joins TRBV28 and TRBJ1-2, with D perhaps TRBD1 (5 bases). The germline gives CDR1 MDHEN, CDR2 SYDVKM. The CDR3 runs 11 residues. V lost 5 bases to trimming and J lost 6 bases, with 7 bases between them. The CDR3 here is CASSQGHGYTF. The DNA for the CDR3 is TGTGCCAGCAGTCAGGGCCATGGCTACACCTTC.

DNA of the CDR3: TGTGCCAGCAGTGCACTTCGGACGGGAGGGTCAGATACGCAGTATTTT. It is translated as CASSALRTGGSDTQYF. The chain combines TRBV6-1 with TRBJ2-3, with 8 bases lining up with TRBD2. Per the germline V gene, CDR1 is MNHNS and CDR2 is SASEGT. The V and J ends lost 4 bases and 4 bases, in that order; junction bases with no gene match: 10. CDR3 length equals 16 residues.

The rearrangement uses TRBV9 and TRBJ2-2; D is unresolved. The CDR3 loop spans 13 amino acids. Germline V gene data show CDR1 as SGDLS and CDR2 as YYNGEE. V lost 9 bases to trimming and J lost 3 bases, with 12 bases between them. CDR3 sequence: CATMTDDTGELFF. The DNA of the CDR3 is TGTGCCACCATGACTGATGACACCGGGGAGCTGTTTTTT.

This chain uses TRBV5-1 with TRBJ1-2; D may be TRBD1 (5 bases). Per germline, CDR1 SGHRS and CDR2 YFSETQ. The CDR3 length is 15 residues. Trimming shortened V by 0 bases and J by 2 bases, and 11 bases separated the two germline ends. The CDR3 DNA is TGCGCCAGCAGCTTGGAAGGGCAGGGCAACTATGGCTACACCTTC. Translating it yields CASSLEGQGNYGYTF.

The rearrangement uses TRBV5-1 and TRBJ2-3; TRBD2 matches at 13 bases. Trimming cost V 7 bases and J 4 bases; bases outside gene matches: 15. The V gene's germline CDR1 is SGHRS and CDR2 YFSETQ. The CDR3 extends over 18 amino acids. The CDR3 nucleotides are TGCGCCAGCTCGAATCCGGGACTAGCGGGGCCCGACGCAGATACGCAGTATTTT. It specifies CASSNPGLAGPDADTQYF.

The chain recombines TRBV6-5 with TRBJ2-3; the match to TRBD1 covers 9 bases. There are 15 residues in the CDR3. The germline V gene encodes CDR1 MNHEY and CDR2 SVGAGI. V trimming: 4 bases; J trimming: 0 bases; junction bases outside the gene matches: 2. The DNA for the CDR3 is TGTGCCAGCAGTTCGGACAGGGGAAGCACAGATACGCAGTATTTT. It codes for CASSSDRGSTDTQYF.

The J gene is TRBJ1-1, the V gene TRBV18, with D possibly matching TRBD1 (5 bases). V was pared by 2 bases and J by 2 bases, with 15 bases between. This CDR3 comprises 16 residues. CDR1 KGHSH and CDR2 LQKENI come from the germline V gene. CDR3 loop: CASSPESQGYNTEAFF. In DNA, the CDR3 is TGTGCCAGCTCACCAGAGTCTCAGGGCTACAACACTGAAGCTTTCTTT. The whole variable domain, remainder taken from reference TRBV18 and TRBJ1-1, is NAGVMQNPRHLVRRRGQEARLRCSPMKGHSHVYWYRQLPEEGLKFMVYLQKENIIDESGMPKERFSAEFPKEGPSILRIQQVVRGDSAAYFCASSPESQGYNTEAFFGQGTRLTVV.

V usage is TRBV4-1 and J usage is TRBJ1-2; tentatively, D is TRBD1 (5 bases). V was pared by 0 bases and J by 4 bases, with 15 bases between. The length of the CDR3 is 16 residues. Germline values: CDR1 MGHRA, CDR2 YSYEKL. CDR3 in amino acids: CASSQDTPGRGYGYTF. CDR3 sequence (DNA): TGCGCCAGCAGCCAAGATACGCCAGGGAGGGGCTATGGCTACACCTTC.